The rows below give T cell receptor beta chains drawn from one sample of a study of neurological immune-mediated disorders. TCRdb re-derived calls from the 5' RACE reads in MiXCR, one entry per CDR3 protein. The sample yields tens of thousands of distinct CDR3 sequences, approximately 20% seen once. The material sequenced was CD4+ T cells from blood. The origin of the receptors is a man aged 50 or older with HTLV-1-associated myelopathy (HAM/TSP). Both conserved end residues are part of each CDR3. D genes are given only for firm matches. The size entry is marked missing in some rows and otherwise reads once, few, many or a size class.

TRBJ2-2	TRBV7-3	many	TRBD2	CASSSRRRAVAGRTGELFF	TGTGCCAGCAGCTCGAGGAGACGGGCGGTAGCGGGCCGCACCGGGGAGCTGTTTTTT
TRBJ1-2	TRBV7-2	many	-	CASSPDRRNGYTF	TGTGCCAGCAGCCCCGACAGGAGAAATGGCTACACCTTC
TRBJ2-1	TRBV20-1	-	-	CGAITGLYNEQFF	TGCGGTGCTATCACAGGGCTCTACAATGAGCAGTTCTTC
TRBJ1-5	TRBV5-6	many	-	CASSRWGVISNQPQHF	TGTGCCAGCAGCCGGTGGGGAGTGATTAGCAATCAGCCCCAGCATTTT
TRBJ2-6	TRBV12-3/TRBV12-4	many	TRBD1	CASSLERTGVLSGANVLTF	TGTGCCAGCAGTTTAGAGAGGACAGGGGTGCTCTCTGGGGCCAACGTCCTGACTTTC
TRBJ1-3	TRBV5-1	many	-	CASSKGSSGNTIYF	TGCGCCAGCAGCAAAGGAAGCTCTGGAAACACCATATATTTT
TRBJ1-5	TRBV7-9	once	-	CATSLNGREPQHF	TGTGCCACCAGCTTAAATGGTCGCGAGCCCCAGCATTTT
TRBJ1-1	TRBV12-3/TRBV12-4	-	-	CASSLNSLNTEAFF	TGTGCCAGCAGTTTAAACAGCTTGAACACTGAAGCTTTCTTT
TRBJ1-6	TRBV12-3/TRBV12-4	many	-	CASRGDGQTRNSPLHF	TGTGCCAGCAGGGGAGATGGACAGACCCGAAATTCACCCCTCCACTTT
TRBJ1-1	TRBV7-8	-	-	CASSPSGGAGEQYFGPGTEAFF	-
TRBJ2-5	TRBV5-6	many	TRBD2	CASSLAGLAVETQYF	TGTGCCAGCAGCTTGGCCGGACTAGCGGTAGAGACCCAGTACTTC
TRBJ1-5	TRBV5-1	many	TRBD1	CASSPGQGVQPQHF	TGCGCCAGCAGCCCCGGACAGGGGGTTCAGCCCCAGCATTTT
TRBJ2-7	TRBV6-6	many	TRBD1	CASSSGTGVSYEQYF	TGTGCCAGCAGTTCCGGGACAGGGGTTTCCTACGAGCAGTACTTC
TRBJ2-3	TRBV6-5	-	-	CASSYRPSDTQYF	TGTGCCAGCAGTTACCGGCCCAGCGATACGCAGTATTTT
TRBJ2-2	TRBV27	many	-	CASAHRPFTGELFF	TGTGCCAGCGCCCATCGCCCTTTCACCGGGGAGCTGTTTTTT
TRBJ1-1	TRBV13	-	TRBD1	CASRLTGLGDETEAFF	TGTGCCAGCAGGTTGACAGGGCTAGGTGATGAAACTGAAGCTTTCTTT
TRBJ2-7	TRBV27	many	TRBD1	CASSSRQGATYEQYF	TGTGCCAGCAGTTCCCGACAGGGTGCTACCTACGAGCAGTACTTC
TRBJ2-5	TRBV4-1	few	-	CASSQGVRAQYF	TGCGCCAGCAGCCAGGGGGTTAGGGCCCAGTACTTC
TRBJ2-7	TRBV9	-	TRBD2	CANRAGLAGEGEQYF	TGTGCCAACAGAGCGGGACTAGCGGGAGAGGGGGAACAGTACTTC
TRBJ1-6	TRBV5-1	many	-	CASSPQGYRNSPLHF	TGCGCCAGCAGCCCCCAGGGGTATAGGAATTCACCCCTCCACTTT
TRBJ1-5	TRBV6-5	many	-	CASSRGSRKSNQPQHF	TGTGCCAGCAGCCGAGGGTCTAGAAAAAGCAATCAGCCCCAGCATTTT
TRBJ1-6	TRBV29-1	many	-	CSVRPGGASNSPLHF	TGCAGCGTTCGGCCTGGGGGCGCGTCTAATTCACCCCTCCACTTT
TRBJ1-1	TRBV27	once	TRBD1	CAIRRDSSTEAFF	TGTGCCATCAGACGGGACAGTTCCACTGAAGCTTTCTTT
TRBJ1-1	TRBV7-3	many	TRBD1	CASSLGQGNTEAFF	TGTGCCAGCAGCTTAGGACAGGGGAATACTGAAGCTTTCTTT
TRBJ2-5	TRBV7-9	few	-	CASSFWLSEEETQYF	TGTGCCAGCAGCTTTTGGCTATCGGAAGAAGAGACCCAGTACTTC
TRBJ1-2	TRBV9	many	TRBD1	CASSAGDRFKSGGYTF	TGTGCCAGCAGCGCTGGGGACAGGTTCAAATCGGGTGGCTACACCTTC